The text below deals with one T cell receptor (beta chain). The PCR contained 60 Vbeta and 13 Jbeta primers. The repertoire was sequenced with immunoSEQ multiplex PCR; TCRdb's copy has only in-frame clones and lacks some. The data hold 150,000 to 170,000 clones, with 80% observed a single time. This entry comes from a study of cytomegalovirus exposure and HLA in healthy donors. The CDR3 covers 13 residues. Germline lookup yields CDR1 SQVTM and CDR2 ANQGSEA. V was shortened by 4 bases and J by 3 bases, with 13 bases between the two germline ends. Material: PBMCs. The genes are TRBV29-1 and TRBJ2-7; weak D call: TRBD2 (6 bases). The TCR was taken from a man aged 30 to 39 in good health and CMV-seropositive. The CDR3 protein is CSVATGDIYEQYF. CDR3 nucleotides: TGCAGCGTTGCAACGGGGGATATCTACGAGCAGTACTTC.